This TCR beta chain was recorded in a study of blood T cell repertoires in COVID-19 (dated by TCRdb to 2020 to 2021). Broadly, across the study: The collaborator samples originated in the United States, Italy and Spain and spanned the acute and convalescent phases of COVID-19. The prospective study material was composed of cDNA or gDNA derived from T cells, B-cell-depleted T cells, or PBMCs. Subjects who had been exposed to COVID-19, were actively infected with it, or had recovered from it provided the deeply sampled blood TCRbeta repertoires that made up the dataset. The repertoires were released in a freely available public database meant as a resource for research on the immune response to SARS-CoV-2. The samples were drawn from the first 160 participants of the ongoing ImmuneRACE study and from under 1,500 subjects provided by 6 global collaborators. The sample metadata nearly always contained a de-identified subject ID, COVID-19 status, age in years and sex. HLA class I and class II types, where available, came from metadata supplied by the sample provider rather than from assay-based typing.

At one collaborating source in Seattle, patients were enrolled during active infection and were followed longitudinally through the course of disease. The collaborating institutions used their own protocols to collect whole blood in K2EDTA tubes. For TCRbeta analysis, collaborator samples were shipped as frozen whole blood, as isolated PBMCs, or as DNA extracted from either sample type. What the research found in general, with its limitations: The amount of clinical and demographic metadata varied by source and participant and was provided uncurated.

The V end gives up 6 bases and the J end 3 bases, leaving 8 bases in the junction not matched to a gene. Per the germline V gene, ENHRY is the CDR1 and SYGVKD is the CDR2. Taken from cysteine to phenylalanine, the CDR3 has 15 residues. Just CDR3 DNA is preserved here, 45 bases in frame from base 1. Comment on this clone: No cognate antigen has been identified for it. No base quality information exists; no much larger clone differs at one position.

TCRbeta CDR3 regions were amplified from genomic DNA by means of the immunoSEQ Assay, a bias-controlled multiplex PCR. The authors' analysis ran thus. The number of nucleated cells in each sample was estimated by amplification of reference gene primers within the assay. To quantify the absolute abundance of each unique TCRbeta CDR3 rearrangement, sequence reads were collapsed and filtered. For each sample, productive Simpson clonality was calculated as the square root of Simpson's diversity index across productive rearrangements. TCRdb obtained this table from immuneACCESS and retained in-frame rearrangements with V and J assigned. These tables miss some clones; where compared with another copy, unresolved V genes account for less than half of the shortfall, and the remainder is unexplained. V and J calls and clone size are as listed in that table; D and trimming were resolved from the DNA. The sample includes approximately 300,000 clones, with about 90% observed a single time. Together, the top ten hold 1.5% to 2% of the sample.

The V and J genes are TRBV10-3 and TRBJ1-1; 9 bases in between match TRBD1. The receptor comes from a woman aged 30 to 39 with COVID-19, enrolled during active disease. The sequenced material came from peripheral blood. The CDR3 here reads CAIRQGAGTYTEAFF. In nucleotide form, the sequence is TGTGCCATCAGACAGGGGGCCGGAACGTACACTGAAGCTTTCTTT.